These T cell receptor beta chains were read from a single sample in a study of control samples from healthy donors and cancer patients. Measured with immunoSEQ multiplex PCR; TCRdb has only the in-frame clones, and not every one. The data contain over 100,000 clones, around nine tenths of them singletons. The sequenced material came from blood. All receptors derive from a man between 18 and 29 years old in good health. The CDR3 runs from the conserved cysteine through the conserved F or W. The D gene is left open where the match is weak. Size is omitted from some rows. Given values are once, few, many or a class for expanded clones.

DNA,CDR3,D,J,size,V
TGTGCCAGCAGTACCCTAAGGGGAGCCTACGAGCAGTACTTC,CASSTLRGAYEQYF,-,TRBJ2-7,-,TRBV6-5
TGTGCCGGGGGGACAGTAGGCACCGGGGAGCTGTTTTTT,CAGGTVGTGELFF,-,TRBJ2-2,once,TRBV2
TGTGCCAGCAGCTTAAATTTGAGGCCGAGCAATCAGCCCCAGCATTTT,CASSLNLRPSNQPQHF,-,TRBJ1-5,-,TRBV7-6
TGTGCCACCAGTGCCGGGACAGGGACCCCCAATGAGCAGTTCTTC,CATSAGTGTPNEQFF,TRBD1,TRBJ2-1,-,TRBV24-1
TGTGCCAGCAGTTCGAGTACGGGGGGGGAGACCCAGTACTTC,CASSSSTGGETQYF,TRBD2,TRBJ2-5,-,TRBV11-2
TGTGCCAGCAGTTTCGGGGGTGGCACTGAAGCTTTCTTT,CASSFGGGTEAFF,-,TRBJ1-1,once,TRBV5-1
TGTGCCAGCTCAGCTGCAGGGAGAAGTAACACTGAAGCTTTCTTT,CASSAAGRSNTEAFF,-,TRBJ1-1,once,TRBV18
TGCAGCGTTGAAGATATACAGGGCCAAGATACGCAGTATTTT,CSVEDIQGQDTQYF,-,TRBJ2-3,-,TRBV29-1
TGTGCCAGCAGCTCGATCCCGACAAATGAGCAGTTCTTC,CASSSIPTNEQFF,-,TRBJ2-1,-,TRBV13
TGTGCCTGGAGGGGGACAGGGGCGGCAATTGAAAAACTGTTTTTT,CAWRGTGAAIEKLFF,TRBD1,TRBJ1-4,-,TRBV30
TGCGCCAGCAGCGCCGGGGGGGCGGGCCCCCAAGAGACCCAGTACTTC,CASSAGGAGPQETQYF,TRBD2,TRBJ2-5,-,TRBV5-1
TGTGCCAGCAGTGACAGGGAGGGCCAGCCCCAGCATTTT,CASSDREGQPQHF,TRBD1,TRBJ1-5,-,TRBV12-3/TRBV12-4
TGCGCCAGCAGCGACTCAGGGGACATCTATGGCTACACCTTC,CASSDSGDIYGYTF,-,TRBJ1-2,-,TRBV5-1
TGTGCCAGCAGTGAAGGGGGGGGCAGGGCCGATGGCTACACCTTC,CASSEGGGRADGYTF,-,TRBJ1-2,once,TRBV2
TGTGCCAGCAGCTCAATAGGACATAGAGGGTATGGCTACACCTTC,CASSSIGHRGYGYTF,-,TRBJ1-2,-,TRBV11-2
TGTGCCATCAAGGACAGCGTGGGCTACGAGCAGTACTTC,CAIKDSVGYEQYF,-,TRBJ2-7,-,TRBV27
TGTGCCAGCAGCTTAGGGGCCCTTTACACCGGGGAGCTGTTTTTT,CASSLGALYTGELFF,-,TRBJ2-2,once,TRBV11-2
TGTGCCAGCAGCTTCAGACAGGCGGGGACCGGGGAGCTGTTTTTT,CASSFRQAGTGELFF,-,TRBJ2-2,-,TRBV7-2
TGTGCCAGTAGTGCCCTACGGGACAGGGCGATCTCTGGGGCCAACGTCCTGACTTTC,CASSALRDRAISGANVLTF,TRBD1,TRBJ2-6,once,TRBV19
TGTGCCAGCAGCCCATGGGACATCCAAAACATTCAGTACTTC,CASSPWDIQNIQYF,-,TRBJ2-4,-,TRBV3-1/TRBV3-2
TGTGCCAGCAGCCAAGGCACAGGGAGGACTGAAGCTTTCTTT,CASSQGTGRTEAFF,-,TRBJ1-1,-,TRBV3-1/TRBV3-2
TGTGCCAGCAGCTCTTCGCCCAGGGATTCACCCCTCCACTTT,CASSSSPRDSPLHF,-,TRBJ1-6,-,TRBV7-9
TGTGCCAGCAGTCCCGACAGGGGGAACTATGGCTACACCTTC,CASSPDRGNYGYTF,TRBD1,TRBJ1-2,-,TRBV6-5
TGTGCCAGCAGACGGAGCAGCCTCCAAGAGACCCAGTACTTC,CASRRSSLQETQYF,-,TRBJ2-5,-,TRBV2
TGTGCCAGCAGTGAAGCGCTGTGGATTTTAGGGTCCTTAAACTATGGCTACACCTTC,CASSEALWILGSLNYGYTF,-,TRBJ1-2,-,TRBV6-1
TGCGCCAGCAGCCGCAGTTACGGACAGCCTAAGGCTTTCTTT,CASSRSYGQPKAFF,-,TRBJ1-1,-,TRBV4-1
TGTGCCAGCTCACCCTCGACTAGCGGGGCATACAATGAGCAGTTCTTC,CASSPSTSGAYNEQFF,TRBD2,TRBJ2-1,-,TRBV18
TGCGCCAGCAGTCCAGGCTACGAGCAGTACTTC,CASSPGYEQYF,-,TRBJ2-7,-,TRBV10-1